The 18 T cell receptor beta chains given below trace back to one sample, sequenced in a study of T cell clones after liver transplantation. Here immunoSEQ multiplex PCR was the method, and the copy in TCRdb shows in-frame clones only, minus some. Here the sample spans approximately 55,000 clones, roughly 70% being singletons. This specimen was CD4+ T cells from blood, taken 54 months after liver transplant. The source is a human patient who received a liver transplant. A share of the T cells may be of graft donor origin.

A few counts support this clone. This sequence joins TRBV4-1 and TRBJ2-3, with D tentatively TRBD1 or TRBD2 (5 bases each). With 3 bases removed from V and 4 bases from J, the gap between germline ends came to 14 bases. In germline, CDR1 is MGHRA, CDR2 YSYEKL. There are 15 residues in the CDR3. Here the CDR3 DNA reads TGCGCCAGCAGCCAGAAGGGGACGGTGGCAGATACGCAGTATTTT. It codes for CASSQKGTVADTQYF.

In this sample, this clone turned up a few times. The chain has TRBV11-2 and TRBJ1-2; 7 bases agree with TRBD1. CDR3 size: 14 residues. Per the germline V gene, CDR1 is SGHAT and CDR2 is FQNNGV. V dropped 5 bases and J dropped 2; count of bases not matched to a gene: 5. Here the CDR3 reads CASSVHRGNYGYTF. The CDR3 DNA is TGTGCCAGCAGCGTTCACAGGGGAAACTATGGCTACACCTTC.

This clone was counted between two and nine times. V is TRBV28 and J is TRBJ2-7; D ambiguous. V was pared by 1 base and J by 3 bases, with 13 bases between. The CDR3 extends over 15 amino acids. Germline lookup yields CDR1 MDHEN and CDR2 SYDVKM. The CDR3 loop is CASSLLGTRSYEQYF. In DNA form, the CDR3 reads TGTGCCAGCAGTTTATTAGGCACAAGGAGCTACGAGCAGTACTTC.

The chain is built from TRBV15 and TRBJ2-2, with D perhaps assigned TRBD1 or TRBD2 (5 bases each). The CDR3 consists of 15 residues. V lost 0 bases, J lost 7 bases, and 12 bases lay in between. CDR1 LNHNV and CDR2 YYDKDF come from the germline V gene (reference sequence). The CDR3 reads CATSRERGAVGELFF. Written as DNA, the CDR3 is TGTGCCACCAGCAGAGAACGAGGGGCAGTCGGGGAGCTGTTTTTT.

The chain joins TRBV6-5 to TRBJ2-2; perhaps TRBD2 as D (5 bases). CDR1 is MNHEY and CDR2 is SVGAGI in the germline V gene. CDR3 length: 16 amino acids. Trimming took off 0 bases at V and 0 bases at J, with 8 bases between the two ends. CDR3 loop: CASSYSRVANTGELFF. The CDR3 DNA reads TGTGCCAGCAGTTACTCGAGGGTTGCGAACACCGGGGAGCTGTTTTTT.

This rearrangement joins TRBV28 to TRBJ2-1; the D gene is possibly TRBD2 (6 bases). CDR3 length equals 14 residues. Germline values: CDR1 MDHEN, CDR2 SYDVKM. Trimming removed 3 bases from V and 6 bases from J, with 12 bases in between. CDR3 region: CASSFYGGTNEQFF. CDR3 nucleotides: TGTGCCAGCAGTTTCTACGGCGGGACCAATGAGCAGTTCTTC.

This clone has just a few counts. This chain uses TRBV6-5 with TRBJ1-6; D might be TRBD1 (5 bases). V lost 8 bases to trimming and J lost 7 bases, with 15 bases between them. This CDR3 has 14 amino acids. CDR1 and CDR2 from the germline V gene are MNHEY and SVGAGI. The DNA for the CDR3 is TGTGCCAGCTTCTCGGGACGGTTGAATTCACCCCTCCACTTT. Its translation is CASFSGRLNSPLHF.

The J gene is TRBJ1-5, the V gene TRBV5-6; TRBD1 matches 9 bases. The CDR3 has 16 residues. Trimming at V came to 4 bases and at J to 1 base, leaving 6 bases not matched to a gene. Germline values: CDR1 SGHDT, CDR2 YYEEEE. The CDR3 DNA is TGTGCCAGCAGCCCGAGGACAGGGGCGAGCAATCAGCCCCAGCATTTT. This sequence encodes CASSPRTGASNQPQHF.

J is TRBJ1-5 and V is TRBV5-1; perhaps TRBD1 as D (5 bases). V lost 4 bases and J lost 15, with 14 bases in between. The CDR3 sequence is 11 residues long. From germline, CDR1 is SGHRS and CDR2 YFSETQ. In nucleotides, the CDR3 is TGCGCCAGCAGCCACCGGGACGGAGGGCATTTT. Translated: CASSHRDGGHF.

The genes are TRBV19 and TRBJ1-2, with 7 bases lining up with TRBD1. The CDR3 loop spans 13 amino acids. Germline assignment: CDR1 LNHDA and CDR2 SQIVND (reference sequence). V lost 3 bases and J lost 7; bases outside the gene matches: 5. CDR3 region: CASSIGQVGGYTF. For the CDR3, the DNA is TGTGCCAGTAGTATTGGACAGGTCGGTGGCTACACCTTC. Drawing the rest from reference TRBV19 and TRBJ1-2, the complete variable domain is DGGITQSPKYLFRKEGQNVTLSCEQNLNHDAMYWYRQDPGQGLRLIYYSQIVNDFQKGDIAEGYSVSREKKESFPLTVTSAQKNPTAFYLCASSIGQVGGYTFGSGTRLTVV.

CDR3 residues: CASSQIRGRSNQPQHF. For the CDR3, the DNA is TGCGCCAGCAGTCAAATTCGGGGAAGGAGCAATCAGCCCCAGCATTTT. The rearrangement uses TRBV23-1 and TRBJ1-5; D unclear. TRBV23-1 is marked as an open reading frame, function uncertain. This CDR3 has 16 amino acids. Trimming removed 2 bases at V and 1 base at J, with 12 bases between.

V is TRBV4-1 and J is TRBJ2-7; D gene ambiguous. V dropped 0 bases and J dropped 7 bases, with 16 bases sitting between them. There are 15 residues in the CDR3. CDR1 is MGHRA, CDR2 YSYEKL, per germline. The CDR3 DNA reads as TGCGCCAGCAGCCAAGACTCGACGGGCCCCCGGGAGCAGTACTTC. Translation gives CASSQDSTGPREQYF.

The genes are TRBV4-2 and TRBJ1-5, with 7 bases identical to TRBD1. The J segment lost 5 bases and the V segment lost 0 bases, leaving 4 bases of the junction unmatched. Germline lookup yields CDR1 LGHNA and CDR2 YNFKEQ. The CDR3 covers 15 residues. DNA for the CDR3: TGTGCCAGCAGCCAAGATCTAGGGGGCCATCAGCCCCAGCATTTT. This translates into CASSQDLGGHQPQHF.

This clone has just a few counts. The chain employs TRBV7-8 and TRBJ2-1; a possible D gene is TRBD1 (5 bases). The CDR3 extends over 14 amino acids. Trimming left V 4 bases short and J 15 bases short, with 22 bases between. Germline-derived CDR1 and CDR2 are SGHVS and FQNEAQ. Here the CDR3 reads CASSSLPLDTIGFF. In DNA, the CDR3 is TGTGCCAGCAGCTCATTACCCCTGGACACAATAGGGTTCTTC.

This sequence joins TRBV29-1 and TRBJ1-2; unclear D gene. Per the germline V gene, CDR1 is SQVTM and CDR2 is ANQGSEA. This CDR3 has 12 amino acids. V lost 6 bases to trimming and J lost 6 bases, with 14 bases between them. The CDR3 coding sequence is TGCAGCGTGGTAATAGGGCTTAATGGCTACACCTTC. Protein: CSVVIGLNGYTF.

The gene calls are TRBV29-1 and TRBJ1-1; 9 nucleotides agree with TRBD1. Germline CDR1 and CDR2: SQVTM and ANQGSEA. The CDR3 covers 13 residues. The V and J ends lost 6 bases and 4 bases, in that order; junction bases with no gene match: 6. The CDR3 sequence is CSVRGQGGTEAFF. The CDR3 DNA sequence: TGCAGCGTGCGGGGACAGGGTGGCACTGAAGCTTTCTTT.

In DNA form, the CDR3 reads TGTGCCAGCAGCCCTCCGGGACCCCAGGCTAGGAATTCACCCCTCCACTTT. It translates to CASSPPGPQARNSPLHF. The chain has TRBV9 and TRBJ1-6; possible D gene TRBD1, 5 bases. V gave up 4 bases and J gave up 7 bases, with 21 bases separating them. Germline V CDR1 and CDR2: SGDLS, YYNGEE. The CDR3 contains 17 residues.

This clone appeared a few times. This chain joins TRBV7-8 and TRBJ1-1, with D possibly matching TRBD1 (6 bases). The CDR3 spans 17 residues. V was clipped by 6 bases and J by 0 bases, with 20 bases between them. Germline values: CDR1 SGHVS, CDR2 FQNEAQ. The CDR3 DNA sequence: TGTGCCAGCAGGACCAGGGGATACAACGCACTGAACACTGAAGCTTTCTTT. This codes for CASRTRGYNALNTEAFF.